A single TCR beta chain is shown here with its context. Its antigen is undetermined. The data were obtained in a study of shared clonotypes between healthy human individuals. Study results and caveats: Clonotypes that were shared across a few donors made up around 5% of naive CD4 clonotypes. Blood was the sole source, and tissue repertoires probably differ.

CD45RO-negative CD8 cells positively selected for CCR7 made up the naive population, which excluded terminally differentiated effector memory CD45RA+ cells. Original methodology: Owing to the provision of junction-only sequences devoid of quality scores by immunoSEQ, filtering differed. Libraries were prepared by immunoSEQ multiplex PCR; TCRdb keeps only in-frame clonotypes and omits some of them. The DNA was the basis for D and trimming; V, J and clone size are from that table. This table holds about 2.1 million clones, just over 90% found once. This CDR3 spans 13 amino acids. From germline, CDR1 is GTSNPN and CDR2 SVGIG (reference sequence). V lost 2 bases to trimming and J lost 4 bases; unmatched junction nucleotides: 4.

The sequence derives from a man younger than 30 in good health. Some clones in this sample may be carry-over from other donors' samples. Material: naive CD8+ T cells from PBMCs. The chain couples TRBV30 to TRBJ1-2; 7 nucleotides align to TRBD1. The CDR3 region is CAWSYRGGYGYTF. The CDR3 DNA is TGTGCCTGGAGTTACAGGGGTGGCTATGGCTACACCTTC. Filled out from reference TRBV30 and TRBJ1-2, the complete variable domain reads SQTIHQWPATLVQPVGSPLSLECTVEGTSNPNLYWYRQAAGRGLQLLFYSVGIGQISSEVPQNLSASRPQDRQFILSSKKLLLSDSGFYLCAWSYRGGYGYTFGSGTRLTVV.